This T cell receptor (beta chain) was identified during a study of sequential checkpoint blockade in melanoma. Overall study context: Patients were randomized 1:1 to nivolumab-then-ipilimumab or ipilimumab-then-nivolumab first-line.

TCRdb keeps only in-frame clones here, not all; method: immunoSEQ multiplex PCR. Counted here are 35,000 to 40,000 clones, roughly 88% occurring once; the ten biggest clones make up around 12%. Germline V CDR1 and CDR2: SGDLS, YYNGEE. Between the trimmed V and J ends, which lost 3 bases and 1 base, there was a span of 8 bases. The CDR3 length is 14 residues. This sample's treatment: randomized to nivolumab then ipilimumab (arm A) or the reverse (arm B). From thawed PBMCs, live CD3+CD8+ cells negative for CD19 and CD56 were sorted. Sample: CD8+ T cells sorted from blood (inferred from file names), taken from a patient given nivolumab and ipilimumab in sequence. The TCR was taken from a human donor with melanoma. The chain links TRBV9 to TRBJ2-1; TRBD1 is a possible D gene (6 bases). The CDR3 nucleotides read TGTGCCAGCAGCGCCCAGGGGTCCTACAATGAGCAGTTCTTC. This sequence encodes CASSAQGSYNEQFF.